At least ten counts were recorded for the clone carrying this T cell receptor (beta chain). What it binds is unknown. The missing CDR3 end, 3 residues past where the read stops, is filled in from the germline J gene. J was trimmed by 2 bases and V by 2 bases; bases with no gene match: 5. From germline, CDR1 is DFQATT and CDR2 SNEGSKA (reference sequence). CDR3 length: 16 amino acids. Assay used: immunoSEQ multiplex PCR; TCRdb lists only in-frame clones, some missing. Listed for the sample are about 66,000 clones, none seen a single time. Both groups were predominantly of Caucasian heritage. The data were taken from a study of T cell clonality in common variable immunodeficiency. Study results and caveats: Shared TCRbeta clones were fewer between CVID subjects than controls.

Sequenced material: peripheral blood mononuclear cells. This sequence joins TRBV20-1 and TRBJ2-1, with 11 bases fitting TRBD2. This clonotype was sampled from a person aged 18 to 75 in good health. Incomplete CDR3 DNA: TGCAGTGCTAGATCCGGTAGCGGGAGGGCCTACAATGAG. Translation gives CSARSGSGRAYNE. The CDR3 in full is CSARSGSGRAYNEQFF.